This T cell receptor (beta chain) was observed in a study of Graves' ophthalmopathy and Graves' hyperthyroidism. Germline values: CDR1 MDHEN, CDR2 SYDVKM. V lost 2 bases and J 8 bases, leaving 12 bases between the germline ends. CDR3 length: 13 amino acids. Study conclusions and caveats: Blood repertoires reportedly contained most expanded thyroid clonotypes above 0.001 frequency.

With respect to this clonotype: Its target is not known. It is likely a read error, because the conserved phenylalanine at the end of the CDR3 is missing.

Amplified TCR beta CDR3 regions were obtained using RNA transcripts as template. HTBI primers were used in a first-round RT-PCR, which preceded a second-round multiplex PCR. TCRdb re-derived calls from the multiplex PCR reads in MiXCR, one entry per CDR3 protein. This sample has some 360,000 distinct CDR3 sequences; approximately 17% occur once, and the top ten carry 2.4%. The TCR comes from an adult woman with stable Graves' hyperthyroidism. The chain links TRBV28 to TRBJ1-2, with D possibly TRBD1 on 5 matching bases. Specimen: peripheral blood. The CDR3 nucleotides are TGTGCCAGCAGTTTACCAGGGAACCCAGGCTACACCTCC. It codes for CASSLPGNPGYTS.